These T cell receptor beta chains were read from a single sample in a study of CD8 T cells in Susac syndrome. In TCRdb, the immunoSEQ multiplex PCR reads were re-called with MiXCR into one record per CDR3 protein. The sample has some 100,000 distinct CDR3 sequences, 95% seen once. The sequenced sample consisted of CD8+ T cells from PBMCs. The receptors come from a human donor with Susac syndrome. Each CDR3 is given with its conserved first and last residue. The size entry is marked missing in some rows and otherwise reads once, few, many or a size class.

TRBV29-1	TRBJ2-1	-	CSVGGYEQFF
TRBV27	TRBJ2-1	-	CASRLAGGYGEQFF
TRBV5-1	TRBJ1-1	-	CASSPGTVHTEAFF
TRBV20-1	TRBJ2-2	-	CSAYNTGELFF
TRBV29-1	TRBJ1-2	-	CSVAGTVPYGYTF
TRBV28	TRBJ2-5	-	CASSPGLAENQETQYF
TRBV19	TRBJ2-7	-	CATSTGTEPYEQYF
TRBV29-1	TRBJ2-1	-	CSVGTVHHNEQFF
TRBV29-1	TRBJ2-1	-	CSILTSGEYNEQFF
TRBV29-1	TRBJ2-7	-	CSARETGAGEQYF
TRBV15	TRBJ2-7	-	CATSSSGGAYEQYF
TRBV29-1	TRBJ2-5	-	CSVETGEQETQYF
TRBV6-4	TRBJ2-1	-	CASSSSSYNEQFF
TRBV12-3/TRBV12-4	TRBJ2-7	-	CASSPRGPKDEQYF
TRBV6-1	TRBJ2-1	-	CASVSGRALKGNEQFF
TRBV5-1	TRBJ2-1	-	CASSLGATRPEPNEQFF
TRBV2	TRBJ2-5	-	CASDDMAGETQYF
TRBV29-1	TRBJ2-5	-	CSAAPLQTGQETQYF
TRBV9	TRBJ2-3	-	CASSASGGGTDTQYF
TRBV12-3/TRBV12-4	TRBJ1-2	once	CASSRTGGAGYGYTF
TRBV13	TRBJ2-7	-	CASSLTEASHEQYF
TRBV3-1	TRBJ2-2	-	CASSPLAGNTGELFF
TRBV7-8	TRBJ2-2	-	CASSPPPGLHTGELFF
TRBV20-1	TRBJ2-1	-	CSARDLASSSYNEQFF
TRBV10-3	TRBJ2-7	-	CAISESVTGRYEQYF
TRBV9	TRBJ1-2	-	CASSPVTGHGYTF
TRBV5-6	TRBJ2-3	-	CASSFPVTAEADTQYF
TRBV9	TRBJ2-3	-	CASRSGTARTDTQYF
TRBV4-2	TRBJ1-2	-	CASSQGDAPARGYTF
TRBV4-1	TRBJ2-7	-	CASSQDRGEQYF
TRBV7-9	TRBJ2-7	-	CASSSGGRDYEQYF
TRBV25-1	TRBJ1-1	-	CASSEGQVTEAFF
TRBV27	TRBJ1-4	-	CASSLRQHNEKLFF
TRBV6-1	TRBJ2-3	-	CASLPYRGLNTDTQYF
TRBV19	TRBJ2-7	-	CASSIGGGVSYEQYF
TRBV11-2	TRBJ2-7	-	CASSFYAGPEQYF
TRBV7-8	TRBJ2-6	-	CASSLGWGAGANVLTF
TRBV4-1	TRBJ2-5	-	CASSQVRQKRSQETQYF
TRBV7-9	TRBJ2-3	-	CASSKGDTQYF
TRBV29-1	TRBJ2-2	-	CSAGQGSSELFF
TRBV14	TRBJ2-1	-	CASSPAVASGSYNEQFF
TRBV5-6	TRBJ1-1	-	CASSTLMNTEAFF
TRBV29-1	TRBJ2-3	once	CSVGRAEAGTDTQYF
TRBV29-1	TRBJ2-1	once	CSVGPPEWSYNEQFF
TRBV5-6	TRBJ1-5	-	CASSFMMEGNQPQHF
TRBV9	TRBJ1-4	-	CASRNRNGGF
TRBV29-1	TRBJ2-4	-	CSVMTIAKNIQYF
TRBV20-1	TRBJ1-2	-	CSAISRGGGYTF
TRBV29-1	TRBJ1-1	-	CSVEDSVNTEAFF
TRBV28	TRBJ2-1	-	CASSFIAGDNEQFF
TRBV23-1	TRBJ1-2	-	CASRIGTDYGCTF
TRBV5-4	TRBJ2-7	once	CASTLGENEQYF
TRBV3-1	TRBJ2-1	-	CASSHGLAGGEQFF
TRBV21-1	TRBJ1-1	-	CASSKPGATEAFF
TRBV20-1	TRBJ1-2	-	CSARGMGASDYGYTF
TRBV12-3/TRBV12-4	TRBJ1-1	-	CASSVRGQDTEAFF
TRBV9	TRBJ2-5	once	CASSIGLAVQETQYF
TRBV3-1	TRBJ1-1	-	CASSQVPTEAFF
TRBV7-2	TRBJ2-6	-	CASSLYGASGANVLTF